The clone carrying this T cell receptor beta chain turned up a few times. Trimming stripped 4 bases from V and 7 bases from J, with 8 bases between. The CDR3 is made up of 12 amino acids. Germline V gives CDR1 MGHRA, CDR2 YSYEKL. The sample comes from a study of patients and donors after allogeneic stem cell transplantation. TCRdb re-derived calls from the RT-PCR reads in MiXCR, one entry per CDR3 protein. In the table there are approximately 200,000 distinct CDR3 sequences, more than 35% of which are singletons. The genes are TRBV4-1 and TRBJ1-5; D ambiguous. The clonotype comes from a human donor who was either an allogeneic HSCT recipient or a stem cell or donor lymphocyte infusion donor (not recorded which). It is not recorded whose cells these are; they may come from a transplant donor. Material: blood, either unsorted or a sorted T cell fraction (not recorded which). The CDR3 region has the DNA TGCGCCAGCAGCCCGCCGAACCAGCCCCAGCATTTT. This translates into CASSPPNQPQHF.